Below are 8 T cell receptor beta chains sequenced from a single sample in a study of cytomegalovirus exposure and HLA in healthy donors. Only in-frame clones appear in the TCRdb table, and some are missing; sequencing was by immunoSEQ multiplex PCR. The table lists around 230,000 clones, around 85% of them singletons. The sequenced sample consisted of PBMCs. The source is a woman aged 25 to 39 in good health and CMV-seropositive.

The rearrangement links TRBV5-1 to TRBJ2-1; 12 bases agree with TRBD2. CDR1 is SGHRS, CDR2 YFSETQ, per germline. The CDR3 extends over 14 amino acids. With 7 bases clipped from V and 2 bases from J, the junction kept 1 base outside the gene matches. The CDR3 region has the DNA TGCGCCAGCCGGACTAGCGGGACCTACAATGAGCAGTTCTTC. This codes for CASRTSGTYNEQFF.

On this clone: Other nucleotide sequences from this sample produce the same CDR3. The V and J genes are TRBV11-3 and TRBJ2-7; 9 bases align to TRBD2. Trimming took 5 bases from V and 4 from J; bases not matched to a gene: 6. The length of the CDR3 is 14 residues. The germline V gene has CDR1 SGHNT and CDR2 YENEEA. The CDR3 region has the DNA TGTGCCAGCAGCCCCGGACTAGCGCGATACGAGCAGTACTTC. Amino acid sequence: CASSPGLARYEQYF.

This clone was picked up one time. This chain connects TRBV11-2 to TRBJ1-2, with D possibly TRBD1 on 5 matching bases. This CDR3 contains 14 residues. The V and J ends lost 4 bases and 2 bases respectively, with 11 bases between them. CDR1 and CDR2 (germline): SGHAT, FQNNGV. The CDR3 is CASSSGGGNYGYTF. For the CDR3, the DNA is TGTGCCAGCAGCTCGGGGGGAGGGAACTATGGCTACACCTTC.

The CDR3 sequence is CASSPSKTGSIRYEQYF. The DNA for the CDR3 is TGTGCCAGCAGCCCCAGCAAAACAGGGAGTATTCGGTACGAGCAGTACTTC. The chain combines TRBV11-3 with TRBJ2-7; D might be TRBD1 (6 bases). Germline V gives CDR1 SGHNT, CDR2 YENEEA. V lost 5 bases to trimming and J lost 4 bases, with 24 bases between them. The CDR3 runs 17 residues.

The chain uses TRBV28 and TRBJ2-7, with TRBD2 as a possible D gene (6 bases). V lost 4 bases and J 3 bases, leaving 16 bases between the germline ends. This CDR3 is built from 15 residues. Looked up from germline, CDR1 is MDHEN and CDR2 is SYDVKM. CDR3 DNA: TGTGCCAGCAGTTCCCCTTGGGACTCTTACTACGAGCAGTACTTC. This encodes CASSSPWDSYYEQYF.

This rearrangement joins TRBV7-9 to TRBJ1-1; 10 bases align to TRBD1. With V trimmed by 4 bases and J by 5 bases, 10 bases remained unmatched. CDR3 length: 16 amino acids. Per germline, CDR1 SEHNR and CDR2 FQNEAQ (reference sequence). The CDR3, as DNA: TGTGCCAGCAGCTCGCCCCCCGGGACAGGGGTTACTGAAGCTTTCTTT. It codes for CASSSPPGTGVTEAFF.

The chain combines TRBV6-6 with TRBJ2-6; TRBD1 is a possible D gene (6 bases). V gave up 5 bases and J gave up 2 bases, with 10 bases separating them. The germline gives CDR1 MNHNY, CDR2 SVGAGI (reference sequence). The CDR3 runs 15 residues. The CDR3 sequence: CASSLTGTGANVLTF. The CDR3 coding sequence is TGTGCCAGCAGTCTAACAGGGACTGGGGCCAACGTCCTGACTTTC.

V and J are TRBV28 and TRBJ2-7; 11 positions match TRBD1. Germline loops: CDR1 MDHEN, CDR2 SYDVKM. This CDR3 has 15 residues. V trimming: 2 bases; J trimming: 5 bases; junction bases outside the gene matches: 5. CDR3 coding DNA: TGTGCCAGCAGTTTACCCGGACAGGGGGCCGACGAGCAGTACTTC. Amino acid sequence: CASSLPGQGADEQYF.